This section outlines one TCR beta chain sequence together with its context. Researchers put TCRalpha and TCRbeta cDNA through two nested PCRs lasting roughly 16 and 10 cycles. TCRdb reanalyzed the 5' RACE reads and collapses them to one entry per CDR3 protein, without DNA. Its table records around 150,000 distinct CDR3 sequences. This CDR3 has 14 amino acids. The germline V gene encodes CDR1 KGHSH and CDR2 LQKENI. The data derive from a study of monozygotic twins with inflammatory bowel disease. This TCR was sampled from a human donor with ulcerative colitis or Crohn's disease, or a healthy co-twin of an affected twin (not recorded which). The sequencing input was blood. This rearrangement joins TRBV18 to TRBJ2-3. CDR3 protein: CASSPPGNTDTQYF.